This T cell receptor (beta chain) was identified during a study of blood T cell repertoires in COVID-19 (TCRdb year 2020). For context, the study as a whole: Samples from collaborators originated in the United States, Italy and Spain and spanned both the acute and convalescent phases of COVID-19. The material from the prospective study consisted of cDNA or gDNA derived from T cells, B-cell-depleted T cells, or PBMCs. Deeply sampled blood TCRbeta repertoires from subjects exposed to, actively infected with, or recovered from COVID-19 were included in the dataset. A freely available public database, intended as a resource for researchers studying the immune response to SARS-CoV-2, is where the repertoires were released. Samples came from the ongoing ImmuneRACE study (first 160 participants) plus 1,254 subjects from 6 global collaborators. The sample metadata nearly always contained a de-identified subject ID, COVID-19 status, age in years and sex. Where HLA class I and class II types were available, the types were taken from metadata supplied by the sample provider, not from assay-based typing.

TCRbeta CDR3 regions were amplified from genomic DNA by means of the immunoSEQ Assay, a bias-controlled multiplex PCR. In the source study's methods: The number of nucleated cells in each sample was estimated from the amplification of reference gene primers within the assay. To quantify the absolute abundance of each unique TCRbeta CDR3 rearrangement, sequence reads were collapsed and filtered. For each sample, productive Simpson clonality was calculated by taking the square root of Simpson's diversity index across productive rearrangements. TCRdb took over this immuneACCESS table, retaining in-frame rearrangements with V and J assigned. Such tables are incomplete; in checked studies, under half of the missing clones stem from an unresolved V gene, and the remainder is unexplained. V, J and clone size reflect that table, while D and trimming were determined from the DNA. The sample table records 190,000 or so clones; approximately 86% of these occur just once. The ten largest make up approximately 4% of the sample.

In the prospective study, participants were about 18 to 100 years old, resided in fewer than 25 geographic areas of the United States, and were enrolled through a virtual design. To assign participants to cohorts, the prospective study relied on clinical history that participants themselves reported in a screening survey and a study questionnaire. Exposed participants had been in contact with someone with a PCR-confirmed or clinician-diagnosed COVID-19 case within 2 weeks of study entry. Mobile phlebotomists in the prospective study collected whole blood, serum and a nasopharyngeal or oropharyngeal swab from every participant. Over an approximately 2-month period, participants in the prospective study had the option of providing additional blood draws and questionnaires. Before DNA extraction, blood samples from the prospective study were shipped at room temperature or frozen. This clone was seen once. Its antigen is currently not known. Base-call qualities are not available, and no considerably larger clone is one nucleotide away.

Study-wide conclusions, independent of this receptor: How much clinical and demographic metadata was included differed by source and by participant, and the metadata was provided uncurated.

V was cut back by 4 bases and J by 2 bases, leaving a gap of 14 bases between them. The CDR3 runs 15 amino acids, cysteine and phenylalanine included. Kept here is only the CDR3 DNA, which spans 45 bases and is read in frame from base 1. Sequences LGHDT (CDR1) and YNNKEL (CDR2) are obtained from the germline V gene (reference sequence). The source is a woman aged 30 to 39 who had been exposed to COVID-19. The chain was built from TRBV3-1 (or the pseudogene TRBV3-2) and TRBJ1-2, with no reliable assignment of the D segment. The source material was PBMCs or T cells enriched from blood (not recorded which). The sequenced DNA: TGTGCCAGCAGCCCCCGCGAACGCCTAAACTATGGCTACACCTTC. Translated, this is CASSPRERLNYGYTF.